This entry lists 7 T cell receptor beta chains sequenced from one sample in a study of early T cells in non-severe SARS-CoV-2 infection. MiXCR, applied by TCRdb to the 5' RACE reads, yields one record per CDR3 protein. Among roughly 63,000 distinct CDR3 sequences listed, roughly 12% were seen once. Sequenced: whole blood. These receptors came from an adult who was a healthcare worker with PCR-confirmed SARS-CoV-2 infection or an uninfected control (not recorded which).

This clonotype was found a few times. This chain joins TRBV21-1 and TRBJ1-1. TRBV21-1 is deemed a pseudogene. The CDR3 is 11 residues long. The CDR3 protein is CASRTNTEAFF. The CDR3 nucleotides are TGTGCCAGCAGGACAAACACTGAAGCTTTCTTT.

This clonotype occurred a few times. Here the CDR3 reads CASSSPGAAGGWGTQYF. CDR3 in DNA: TGTGCCAGCAGCTCCCCCGGAGCAGCGGGAGGATGGGGGACGCAGTATTTT. This chain uses TRBV7-8 with TRBJ2-3; 9 bases match TRBD2. Germline V gene data show CDR1 as SGHVS and CDR2 as FQNEAQ. There are 17 residues in the CDR3. The J segment lost 9 bases and the V segment lost 4 bases, leaving 17 bases of the junction unmatched.

This clonotype occurred a few times. The V gene is TRBV14, the J gene TRBJ2-1; no clear D gene. This CDR3 is 15 amino acids long. V was clipped by 3 bases and J by 5 bases, with 14 bases between them. CDR1 is SGHDN and CDR2 is FVKESK in the germline V gene. The CDR3 loop is CASSQTYPVDNEQFF. DNA for the CDR3: TGTGCCAGCAGCCAGACGTACCCGGTGGACAATGAGCAGTTCTTC. Filled out from reference TRBV14 and TRBJ2-1, the complete variable domain reads EAGVTQFPSHSVIEKGQTVTLRCDPISGHDNLYWYRRVMGKEIKFLLHFVKESKQDESGMPNNRFLAERTGGTYSTLKVQPAELEDSGVYFCASSQTYPVDNEQFFGPGTRLTVL.

This clonotype was detected ten times or more. J is TRBJ2-1 and V is TRBV7-2; no definite D call. Germline loops: CDR1 SGHTA, CDR2 FQGNSA. V was trimmed by 5 bases and J by 7 bases, leaving 15 bases between them. This CDR3 is 14 amino acids long. CDR3 region: CASSPRVLRNEQFF. CDR3 nucleotide sequence: TGTGCCAGCAGCCCCCGGGTCCTAAGGAATGAGCAGTTCTTC.

This clonotype came up many times. V usage is TRBV4-1 and J usage is TRBJ2-7; TRBD2 matches 7 bases. This CDR3 is built from 14 residues. The junction had 4 bases not matched to a gene; V was cut back by 2 bases and J by 3 bases. Germline values: CDR1 MGHRA, CDR2 YSYEKL. This CDR3 reads CASSQFERDYEQYF. The CDR3, as DNA: TGCGCCAGCAGCCAATTTGAGCGGGACTACGAGCAGTACTTC.

This clonotype was seen ten or more times. The chain recombines TRBV7-6 with TRBJ2-1; D gene uncertain. Trimming cost V 6 bases and J 2 bases, with 8 bases left between them. Germline-derived CDR1 and CDR2 are SGHVS and FNYEAQ. This CDR3 has 13 amino acids. This CDR3 reads CASSVGTYNEQFF. In nucleotides, the CDR3 is TGTGCCAGCAGTGTGGGGACCTACAATGAGCAGTTCTTC.

The V and J genes are TRBV3-1 and TRBJ2-5, with a weak D call TRBD2 (6 bases). Germline V gene sequence: CDR1 LGHDT, CDR2 YNNKEL (reference sequence). The CDR3 is made up of 13 amino acids. Between the trimmed V and J ends, which lost 7 bases and 5 bases, there was a span of 14 bases. As DNA, the CDR3 is TGTGCCAGCACCGAGCGGGTTCCGGAGACCCAGTACTTC. Residues: CASTERVPETQYF.